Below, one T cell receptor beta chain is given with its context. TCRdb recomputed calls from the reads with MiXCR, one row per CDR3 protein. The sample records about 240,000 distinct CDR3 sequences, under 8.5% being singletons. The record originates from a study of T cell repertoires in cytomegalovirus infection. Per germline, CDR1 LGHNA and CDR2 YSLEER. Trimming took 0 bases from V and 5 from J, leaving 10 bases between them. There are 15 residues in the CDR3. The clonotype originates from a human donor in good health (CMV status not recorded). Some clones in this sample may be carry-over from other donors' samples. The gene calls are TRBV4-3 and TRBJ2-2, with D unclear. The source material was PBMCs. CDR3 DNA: TGCGCCAGCAGCCAAGATAGAGTGTGGACCGGGGAGCTGTTTTTT. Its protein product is CASSQDRVWTGELFF.